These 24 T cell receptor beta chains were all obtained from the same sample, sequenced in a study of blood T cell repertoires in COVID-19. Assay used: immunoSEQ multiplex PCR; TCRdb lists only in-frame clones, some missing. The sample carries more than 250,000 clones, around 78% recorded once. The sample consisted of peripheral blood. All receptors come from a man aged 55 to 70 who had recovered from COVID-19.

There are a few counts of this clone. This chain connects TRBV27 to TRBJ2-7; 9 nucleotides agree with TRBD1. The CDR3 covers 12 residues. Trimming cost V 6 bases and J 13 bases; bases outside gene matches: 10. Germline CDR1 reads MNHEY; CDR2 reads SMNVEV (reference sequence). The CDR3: CASSSAWDRAYF. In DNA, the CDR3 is TGTGCCAGCAGCTCAGCCTGGGACAGGGCTTACTTC.

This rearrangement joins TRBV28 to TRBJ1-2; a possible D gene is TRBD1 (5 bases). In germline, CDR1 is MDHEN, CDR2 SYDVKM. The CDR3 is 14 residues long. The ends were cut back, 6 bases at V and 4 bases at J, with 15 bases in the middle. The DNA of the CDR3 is TGTGCCAGCAGGAGTTCCGGGGGGACCTATGGCTACACCTTC. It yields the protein CASRSSGGTYGYTF.

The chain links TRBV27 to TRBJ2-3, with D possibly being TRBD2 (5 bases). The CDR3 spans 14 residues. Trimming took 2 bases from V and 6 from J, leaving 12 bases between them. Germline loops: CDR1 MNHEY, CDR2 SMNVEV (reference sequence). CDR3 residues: CASSLGLARDTQYF. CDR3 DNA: TGTGCCAGCAGTTTAGGGCTAGCTCGGGATACGCAGTATTTT.

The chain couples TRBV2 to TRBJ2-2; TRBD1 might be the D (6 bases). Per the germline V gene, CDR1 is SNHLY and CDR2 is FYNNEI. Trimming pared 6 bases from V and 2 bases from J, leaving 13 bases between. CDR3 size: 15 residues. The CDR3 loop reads CASSEQGLNTGELFF. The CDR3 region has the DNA TGTGCCAGCAGCGAACAGGGATTAAACACCGGGGAGCTGTTTTTT. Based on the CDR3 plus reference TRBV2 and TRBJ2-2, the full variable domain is EPEVTQTPSHQVTQMGQEVILRCVPISNHLYFYWYRQILGQKVEFLVSFYNNEISEKSEIFDDQFSVERPDGSNFTLKIRSTKLEDSAMYFCASSEQGLNTGELFFGEGSRLTVL.

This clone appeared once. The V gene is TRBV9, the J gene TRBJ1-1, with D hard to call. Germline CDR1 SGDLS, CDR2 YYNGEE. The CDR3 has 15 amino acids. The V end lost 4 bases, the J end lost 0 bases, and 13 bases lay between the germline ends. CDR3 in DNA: TGTGCCAGCAGCCCCGTGTCAGGCATGAACACTGAAGCTTTCTTT. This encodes CASSPVSGMNTEAFF. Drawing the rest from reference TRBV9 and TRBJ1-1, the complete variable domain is DSGVTQTPKHLITATGQRVTLRCSPRSGDLSVYWYQQSLDQGLQFLIQYYNGEERAKGNILERFSAQQFPDLHSELNLSSLELGDSALYFCASSPVSGMNTEAFFGQGTRLTVV.

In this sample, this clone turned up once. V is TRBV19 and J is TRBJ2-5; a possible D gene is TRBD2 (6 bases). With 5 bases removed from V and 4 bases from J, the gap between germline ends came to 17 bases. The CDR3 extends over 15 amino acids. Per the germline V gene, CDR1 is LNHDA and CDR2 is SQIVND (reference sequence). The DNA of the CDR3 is TGTGCCAGTAGTTTAACGGGGGTACCCACAGAGACCCAGTACTTC. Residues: CASSLTGVPTETQYF.

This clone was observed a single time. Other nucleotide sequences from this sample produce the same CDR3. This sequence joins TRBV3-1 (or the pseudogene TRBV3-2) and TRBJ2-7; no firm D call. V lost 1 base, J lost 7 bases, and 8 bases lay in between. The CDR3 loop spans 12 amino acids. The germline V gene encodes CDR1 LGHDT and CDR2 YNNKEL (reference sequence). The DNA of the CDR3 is TGTGCCAGCAGCCAAGTCGGGTTGGAGCAGTACTTC. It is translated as CASSQVGLEQYF.

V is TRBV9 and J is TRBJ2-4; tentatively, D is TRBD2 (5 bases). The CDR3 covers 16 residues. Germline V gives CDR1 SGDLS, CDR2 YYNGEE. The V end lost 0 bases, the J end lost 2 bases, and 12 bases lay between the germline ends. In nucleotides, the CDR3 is TGTGCCAGCAGCGTAGCCCCCGCGGGTACCAAAAACATTCAGTACTTC. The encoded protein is CASSVAPAGTKNIQYF.

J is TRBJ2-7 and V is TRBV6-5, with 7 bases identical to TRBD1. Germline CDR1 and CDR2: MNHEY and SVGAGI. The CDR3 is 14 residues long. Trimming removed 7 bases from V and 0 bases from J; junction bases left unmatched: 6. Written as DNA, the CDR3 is TGTGCCAGCACCCAGACAGGGAGCTCCTACGAGCAGTACTTC. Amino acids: CASTQTGSSYEQYF.

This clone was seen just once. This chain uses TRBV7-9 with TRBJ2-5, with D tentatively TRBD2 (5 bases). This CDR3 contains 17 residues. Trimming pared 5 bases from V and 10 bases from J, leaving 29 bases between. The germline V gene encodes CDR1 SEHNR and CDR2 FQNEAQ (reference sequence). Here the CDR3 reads CASSLAGIQAAKRSQYF. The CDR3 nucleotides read TGTGCCAGCAGCCTCGCTGGGATACAAGCGGCAAAGAGAAGCCAGTACTTC.

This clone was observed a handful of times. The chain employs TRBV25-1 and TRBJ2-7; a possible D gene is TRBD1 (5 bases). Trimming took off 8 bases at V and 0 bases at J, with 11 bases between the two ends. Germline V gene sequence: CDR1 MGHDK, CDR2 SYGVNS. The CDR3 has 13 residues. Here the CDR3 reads CASSLQGSYEQYF. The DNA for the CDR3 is TGTGCCAGCTCCCTCCAGGGCTCCTACGAGCAGTACTTC.

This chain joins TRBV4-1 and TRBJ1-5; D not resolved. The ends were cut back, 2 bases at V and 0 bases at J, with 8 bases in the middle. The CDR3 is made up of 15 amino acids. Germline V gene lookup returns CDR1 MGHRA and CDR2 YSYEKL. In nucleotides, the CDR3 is TGCGCCAGCAGCCAAATCCACATTAGCAATCAGCCCCAGCATTTT. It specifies CASSQIHISNQPQHF.

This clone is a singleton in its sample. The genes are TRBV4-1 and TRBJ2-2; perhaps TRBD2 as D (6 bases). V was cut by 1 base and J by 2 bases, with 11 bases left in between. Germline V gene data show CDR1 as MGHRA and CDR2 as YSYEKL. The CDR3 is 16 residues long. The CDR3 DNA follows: TGCGCCAGCAGCCAAGGGGCGGGGATTAACACCGGGGAGCTGTTTTTT. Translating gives CASSQGAGINTGELFF.

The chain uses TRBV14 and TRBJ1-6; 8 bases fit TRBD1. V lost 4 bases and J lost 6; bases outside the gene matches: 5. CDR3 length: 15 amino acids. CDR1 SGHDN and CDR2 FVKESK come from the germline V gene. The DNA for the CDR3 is TGTGCCAGCAGCCTATCGACAGGGGTTAATTCACCCCTCCACTTT. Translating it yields CASSLSTGVNSPLHF.

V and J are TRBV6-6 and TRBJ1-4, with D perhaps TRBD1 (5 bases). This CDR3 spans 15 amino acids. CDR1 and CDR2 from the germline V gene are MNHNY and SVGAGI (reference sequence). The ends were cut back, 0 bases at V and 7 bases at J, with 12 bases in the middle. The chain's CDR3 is CASSYSGQGSEKLFF. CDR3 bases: TGTGCCAGCAGTTACTCGGGGCAGGGTTCTGAAAAACTGTTTTTT.

CDR3 DNA: TGTGCCAGCAGCCGAATCGAAGGGAGCACCGGGGAGCTGTTTTTT. It yields the protein CASSRIEGSTGELFF. The chain combines TRBV9 with TRBJ2-2, with TRBD2 as a possible D gene (5 bases). Germline V gene lookup returns CDR1 SGDLS and CDR2 YYNGEE. The V end was cut by 4 bases, the J end by 4 bases, with 14 bases between. The CDR3 extends over 15 amino acids.

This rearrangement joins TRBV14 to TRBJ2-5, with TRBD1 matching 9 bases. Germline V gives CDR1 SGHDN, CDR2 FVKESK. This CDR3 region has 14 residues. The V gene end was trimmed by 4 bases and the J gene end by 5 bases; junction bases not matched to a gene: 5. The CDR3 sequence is CASSLSDRGETQYF. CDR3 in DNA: TGTGCCAGCAGCCTATCAGACAGGGGGGAGACCCAGTACTTC.

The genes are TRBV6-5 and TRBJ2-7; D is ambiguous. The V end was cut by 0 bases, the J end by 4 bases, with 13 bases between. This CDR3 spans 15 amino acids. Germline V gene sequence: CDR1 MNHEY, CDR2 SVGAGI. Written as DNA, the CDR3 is TGTGCCAGCAGTTACTCCCAACAACGCGGATACGAGCAGTACTTC. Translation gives CASSYSQQRGYEQYF.

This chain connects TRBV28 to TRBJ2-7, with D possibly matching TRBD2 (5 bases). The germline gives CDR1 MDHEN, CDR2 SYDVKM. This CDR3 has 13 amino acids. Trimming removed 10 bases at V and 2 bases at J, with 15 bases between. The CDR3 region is CATEGSPAYEQYF. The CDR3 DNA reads TGTGCCACCGAGGGCTCCCCTGCCTACGAGCAGTACTTC.

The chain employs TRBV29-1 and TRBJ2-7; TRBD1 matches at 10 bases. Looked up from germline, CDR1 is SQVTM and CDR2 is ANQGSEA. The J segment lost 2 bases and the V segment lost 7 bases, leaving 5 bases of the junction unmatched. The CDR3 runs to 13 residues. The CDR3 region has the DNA TGCAGCGCCGGACAGGGGGTGGCCTACGAGCAGTACTTC. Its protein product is CSAGQGVAYEQYF.

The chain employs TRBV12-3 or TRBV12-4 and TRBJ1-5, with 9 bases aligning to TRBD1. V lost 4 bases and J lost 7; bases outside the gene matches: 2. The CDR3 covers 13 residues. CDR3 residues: CASSWTGVQPQHF. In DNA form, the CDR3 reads TGTGCCAGCAGTTGGACAGGGGTCCAGCCCCAGCATTTT.

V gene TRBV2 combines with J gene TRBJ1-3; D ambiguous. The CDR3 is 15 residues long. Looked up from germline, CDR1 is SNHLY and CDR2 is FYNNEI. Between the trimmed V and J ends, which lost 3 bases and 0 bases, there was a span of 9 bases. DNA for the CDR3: TGTGCCAGCAGTGAGGCTCGGGGCTCTGGAAACACCATATATTTT. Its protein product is CASSEARGSGNTIYF.

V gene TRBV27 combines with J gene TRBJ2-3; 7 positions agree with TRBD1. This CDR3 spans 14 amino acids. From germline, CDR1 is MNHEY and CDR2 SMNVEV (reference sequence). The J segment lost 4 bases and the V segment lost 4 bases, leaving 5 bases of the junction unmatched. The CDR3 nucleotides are TGTGCCAGCAGTTCCCAGGGGGTTCCAGATACGCAGTATTTT. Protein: CASSSQGVPDTQYF.

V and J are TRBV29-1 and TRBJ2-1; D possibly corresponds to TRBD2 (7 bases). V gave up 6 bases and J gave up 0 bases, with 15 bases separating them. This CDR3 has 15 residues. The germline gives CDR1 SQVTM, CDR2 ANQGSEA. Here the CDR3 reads CSVERGASSYNEQFF. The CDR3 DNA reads TGCAGCGTAGAACGGGGGGCCAGCTCCTACAATGAGCAGTTCTTC.